This T cell receptor (beta chain) derives from a study of cytomegalovirus exposure and HLA in healthy donors. Overall study: Earlier, 150 million to 200 million T cells were analyzed, and 95 million to 140 million unique TCR beta sequences were found among them. Most genotyped donors, 65% to 85% of some 400, had Caucasian-associated genetic ancestry.

Overall study results and limits: Several top significant clusters appeared, in a later analysis, to be linked to common viral pathogens.

13 Jbeta primers and 60 Vbeta primers were used for the PCR. Some clones are missing from TCRdb's copy, which holds only in-frame ones; the method was immunoSEQ multiplex PCR. Of 120,000 to 150,000 clones in the sample, under 90% were seen once. This clone appeared a single time. Its antigen is undetermined. Germline CDR1 and CDR2: GTSNPN and SVGIG (reference sequence). This CDR3 comprises 11 residues. This chain joins TRBV30 and TRBJ1-1, with a tentative D call TRBD1 (5 bases). The sample comprised PBMCs. This clonotype originated in a boy younger than 10 in good health and CMV-seronegative. CDR3 region: CGGGRNTEAFF. In DNA form, the CDR3 reads TGTGGGGGGGGGAGGAACACTGAAGCTTTCTTT.